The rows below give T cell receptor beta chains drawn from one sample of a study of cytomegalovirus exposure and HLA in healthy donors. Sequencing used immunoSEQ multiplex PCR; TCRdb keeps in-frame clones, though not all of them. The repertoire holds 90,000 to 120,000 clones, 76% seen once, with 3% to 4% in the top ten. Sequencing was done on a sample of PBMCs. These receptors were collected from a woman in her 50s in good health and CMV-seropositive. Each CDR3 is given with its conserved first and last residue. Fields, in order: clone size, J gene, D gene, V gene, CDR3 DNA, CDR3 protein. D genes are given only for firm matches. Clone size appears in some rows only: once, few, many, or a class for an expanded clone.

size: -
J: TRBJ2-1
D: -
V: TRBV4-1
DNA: TGCGCCAGCAGCCAAGTTTTCGCCGGGGAGTACAATGAGCAGTTCTTC
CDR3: CASSQVFAGEYNEQFF

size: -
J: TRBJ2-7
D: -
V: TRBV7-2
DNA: TGTGCCAGCAGCTTAGCGGGGGGTGCCTACGAGCAGTACTTC
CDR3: CASSLAGGAYEQYF

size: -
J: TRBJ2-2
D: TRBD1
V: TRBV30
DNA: TGTGCCTGGATGGGTAGGGGGCGAAGCACCGGGGAGCTGTTTTTT
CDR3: CAWMGRGRSTGELFF

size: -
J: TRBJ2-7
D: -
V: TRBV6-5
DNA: TGTGCCAGCAGTTACTCGGGGCAGGGGTCCTACGAGCAGTACTTC
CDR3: CASSYSGQGSYEQYF

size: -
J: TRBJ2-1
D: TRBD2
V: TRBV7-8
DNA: TGTGCCAGCAGCTTATTAGCGGGAGTTAGCTACAATGAGCAGTTCTTC
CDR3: CASSLLAGVSYNEQFF

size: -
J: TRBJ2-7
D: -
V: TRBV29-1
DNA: TGCAGCGTTAACAGGGATGGTTACGAGCAGTACTTC
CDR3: CSVNRDGYEQYF

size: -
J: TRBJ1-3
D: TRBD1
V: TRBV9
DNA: TGTGCCAGCAGCGTAGTCGGGGACAGCGGAAACACCATATATTTT
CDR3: CASSVVGDSGNTIYF

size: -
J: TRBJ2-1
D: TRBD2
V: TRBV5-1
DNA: TGCGCCAGCAGCTTGGGGGCGGGAGGAGTATACAATGAGCAGTTCTTC
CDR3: CASSLGAGGVYNEQFF

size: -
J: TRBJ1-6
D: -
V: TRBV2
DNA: TGTGCCAGCAGGGAAGGCTCGAGGAATTCACCCCTCCACTTT
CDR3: CASREGSRNSPLHF

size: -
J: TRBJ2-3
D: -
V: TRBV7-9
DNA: TGTGCCAGCAGACCCTCGACAGGGAGGACAGATACGCAGTATTTT
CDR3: CASRPSTGRTDTQYF

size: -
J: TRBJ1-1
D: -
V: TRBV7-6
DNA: TGTGCCAGCAGCTTAACAGGGATCACTGAAGCTTTCTTT
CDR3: CASSLTGITEAFF

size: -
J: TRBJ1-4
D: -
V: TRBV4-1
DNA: TGCGCCAGCAGCCAAGATCCAGCGGGAGGTAATGAAAAACTGTTTTTT
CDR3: CASSQDPAGGNEKLFF

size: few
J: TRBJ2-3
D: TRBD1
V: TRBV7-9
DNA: TGTGCCAGCAGCTCCGGACAGGGGAGGGCCACAGATACGCAGTATTTT
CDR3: CASSSGQGRATDTQYF

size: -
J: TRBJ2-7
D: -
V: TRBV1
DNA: TGCACCAGCAGCCAAGATCCCGCAGGGGATGGCGAGCAGTACTTC
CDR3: CTSSQDPAGDGEQYF

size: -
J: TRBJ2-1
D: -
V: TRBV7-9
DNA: TGTGCCAGCAGCTTAGGGACTGAACGAAATGAGCAGTTCTTC
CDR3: CASSLGTERNEQFF

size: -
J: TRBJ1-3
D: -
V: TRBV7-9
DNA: TGTGCCAGCAGCTTAAACACGTGGACAGACAATGGAAACACCATATATTTT
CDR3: CASSLNTWTDNGNTIYF

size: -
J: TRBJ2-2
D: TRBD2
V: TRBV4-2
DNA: TGTGCCAGCAGCCTCCTCCCCAGCGGGAGAAGTCAGAGTAACGGGGAGCTGTTTTTT
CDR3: CASSLLPSGRSQSNGELFF

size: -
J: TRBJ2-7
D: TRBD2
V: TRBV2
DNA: TGTGCCAGCAGCGTTGAGAAGACTAGCGGGAGGGGCGAGCAGTACTTC
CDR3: CASSVEKTSGRGEQYF

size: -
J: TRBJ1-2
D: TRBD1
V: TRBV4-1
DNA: TGCGCCAGCAGCCAAGATTGGCGCCGGACAGGGAAAAGGAGAGACTATGGCTACACCTTC
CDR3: CASSQDWRRTGKRRDYGYTF

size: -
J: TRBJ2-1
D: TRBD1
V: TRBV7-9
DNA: TGTGCCACCCGAGGACAGGGCTCCTACAATGAGCAGTTCTTC
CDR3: CATRGQGSYNEQFF

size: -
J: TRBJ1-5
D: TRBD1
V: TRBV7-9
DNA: TGTGCCAGCAGCCGGGACAGCAGCAATCAGCCCCAGCATTTT
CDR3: CASSRDSSNQPQHF

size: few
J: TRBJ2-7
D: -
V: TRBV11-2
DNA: TGTGCCAGCAGCTTAGGCACGGGGGAGCAGTACTTC
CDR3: CASSLGTGEQYF

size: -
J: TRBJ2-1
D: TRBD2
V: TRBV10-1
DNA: TGCGCCAGCAGTGGGACTAGCGCAAACAATTACAATGAGCAGTTCTTC
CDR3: CASSGTSANNYNEQFF

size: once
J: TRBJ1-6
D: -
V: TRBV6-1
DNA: TGTGCCAGCACCCTTGGACAGACGGTACTGTCACCCCTCCACTTT
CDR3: CASTLGQTVLSPLHF

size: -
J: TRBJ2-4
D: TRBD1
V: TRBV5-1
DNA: TGCGCCAGCAGCTTAGAACAGGGGAGCATTCAGTACTTC
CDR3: CASSLEQGSIQYF

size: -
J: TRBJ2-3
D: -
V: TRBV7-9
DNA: TGTGCCAGCAGCTCCTTCACAGATACGCAGTATTTT
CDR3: CASSSFTDTQYF

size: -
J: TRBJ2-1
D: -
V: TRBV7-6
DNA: TGTGCCAGCAGCTTAGCGCGGGGCGGAAACTCCTACAATGAGCAGTTCTTC
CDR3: CASSLARGGNSYNEQFF

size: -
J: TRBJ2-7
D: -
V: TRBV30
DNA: TGTGCATGTGGGAGGCCCCCCTACGAGCAGTACTTC
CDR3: CACGRPPYEQYF

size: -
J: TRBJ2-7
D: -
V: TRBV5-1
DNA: TGCGCCAGCAGCTTTCAGGGGGAGGAGTACTTC
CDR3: CASSFQGEEYF

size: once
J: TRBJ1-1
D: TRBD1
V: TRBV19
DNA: TGTGCCAGCGAGTCCCCCCCCGGGCAGGGGGCTGAGGGCACTGAAGCTTTCTTT
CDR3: CASESPPGQGAEGTEAFF

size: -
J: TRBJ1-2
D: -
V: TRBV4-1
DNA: TGCGCCAGCAGCCAAGAAGGGAGTTTTAACTATGGCTACACCTTC
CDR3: CASSQEGSFNYGYTF

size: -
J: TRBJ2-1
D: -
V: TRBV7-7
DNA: TGTGCTAGCAGCTTAGACAGCATGAATGAGCAGTTCTTC
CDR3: CASSLDSMNEQFF

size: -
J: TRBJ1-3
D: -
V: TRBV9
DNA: TGTGCCAGCAGCACGAGCCAGGGGACAAGAAACACCATATATTTT
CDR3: CASSTSQGTRNTIYF

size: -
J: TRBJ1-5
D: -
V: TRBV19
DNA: TGTGCCAGTAGTGGGGCGATTAATCAGCCCCAGCATTTT
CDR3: CASSGAINQPQHF

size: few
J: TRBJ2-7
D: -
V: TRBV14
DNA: TGTGCCAGCAGCCAAGACAGGGTTTACGAGCAGTACTTC
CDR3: CASSQDRVYEQYF

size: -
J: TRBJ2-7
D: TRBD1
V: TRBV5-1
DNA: TGCGCCAGCAGCTTGAGATCGGACAGGCCCTACGAGCAGTACTTC
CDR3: CASSLRSDRPYEQYF

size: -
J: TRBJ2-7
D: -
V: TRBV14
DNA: TGTGCCAGCAGCCTCGCCTCAGGATCCCCCTACGAGCAGTACTTC
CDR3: CASSLASGSPYEQYF

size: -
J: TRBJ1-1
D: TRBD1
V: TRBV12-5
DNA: TGTGCTAGTGGTTTGGTAGATAAGGGACAGGTGTCTGGATGGACTGAAGCTTTCTTT
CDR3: CASGLVDKGQVSGWTEAFF

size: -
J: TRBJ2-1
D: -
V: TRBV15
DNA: TGTGCCACCAGCAGAGGCCGCGGGTCCTACAATGAGCAGTTCTTC
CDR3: CATSRGRGSYNEQFF

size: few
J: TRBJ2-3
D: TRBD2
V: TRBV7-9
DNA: TGTGCCAGCAGCCGCGGGACTAGTCAGGGAGATACGCAGTATTTT
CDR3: CASSRGTSQGDTQYF

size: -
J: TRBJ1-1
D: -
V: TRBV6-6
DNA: TGTGCCAGCAGTCCGGGATCCGAAGCTTTCTTT
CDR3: CASSPGSEAFF

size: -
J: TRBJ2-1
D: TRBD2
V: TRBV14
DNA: TGTGCCAGCAGCCCGGGACTATTTCAGCAGTTCTTC
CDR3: CASSPGLFQQFF

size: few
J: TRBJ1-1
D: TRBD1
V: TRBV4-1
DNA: TGCGCCAGCAGCCAAGAGGGGACAGCTGCTAACACTGAAGCTTTCTTT
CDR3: CASSQEGTAANTEAFF

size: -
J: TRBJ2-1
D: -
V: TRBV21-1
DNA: TGTGCCAGCAGCAAAGGCCTGACTAGCGGGAGTCTTAATGAGCAGTTCTTC
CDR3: CASSKGLTSGSLNEQFF

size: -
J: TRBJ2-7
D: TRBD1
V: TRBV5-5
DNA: TGTGCCAGCAGCTTCCGAGCGGGACAGGGTCCCTACGAGCAGTACTTC
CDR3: CASSFRAGQGPYEQYF

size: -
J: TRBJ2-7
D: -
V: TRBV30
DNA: TGTGCCTGGAGTGGTGAGACTAGGGGACGAGGGCAGTACTTC
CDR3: CAWSGETRGRGQYF

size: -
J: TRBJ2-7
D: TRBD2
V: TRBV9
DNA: TGTGCCAGCGCTCCGGGACTAGCGGGGGGCGCCTACGAGCAGTACTTC
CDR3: CASAPGLAGGAYEQYF

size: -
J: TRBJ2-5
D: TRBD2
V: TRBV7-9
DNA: TGTGCCAGCAGCTTAGTAGCGGGAGGATCGGAGACCCAGTACTTC
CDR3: CASSLVAGGSETQYF

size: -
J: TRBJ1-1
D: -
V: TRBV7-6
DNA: TGTGCCAGCAGCCAAACGTCGATGTACATGAACACTGAAGCTTTCTTT
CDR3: CASSQTSMYMNTEAFF

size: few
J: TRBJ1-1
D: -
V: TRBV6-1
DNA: TGTGCCAGCAGTGAAGGGCAAGCTTTCTTT
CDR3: CASSEGQAFF

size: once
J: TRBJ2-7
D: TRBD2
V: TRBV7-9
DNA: TGTGCCAGCAGCCCTGTCCCGGGACTAGCGGGAGGTATATACGAGCAGTACTTC
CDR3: CASSPVPGLAGGIYEQYF

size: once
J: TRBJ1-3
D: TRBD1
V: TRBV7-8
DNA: TGTGCCAGCAGCCATGGACAGGGGGTATCTGGAAACACCATATATTTT
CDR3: CASSHGQGVSGNTIYF

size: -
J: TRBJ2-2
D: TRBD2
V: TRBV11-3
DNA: TGTGCCAGCAGCCCCCGTAGCGGGAGCGGCACCGGGGAGCTGTTTTTT
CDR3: CASSPRSGSGTGELFF

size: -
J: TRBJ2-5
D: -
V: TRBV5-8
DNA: TGTGCCAGCAGCTTGGGACTAAAGCAGACCCAGTACTTC
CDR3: CASSLGLKQTQYF

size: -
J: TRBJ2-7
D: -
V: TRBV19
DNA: TGTGCCACCGCGGGGGCCGAGCAGTACTTC
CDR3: CATAGAEQYF

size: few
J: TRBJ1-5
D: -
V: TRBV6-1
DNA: TGTGCCAGCAGTGAATTGGGGAGTCTGAATCAGCCCCAGCATTTT
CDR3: CASSELGSLNQPQHF

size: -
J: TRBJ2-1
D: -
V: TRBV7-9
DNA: TGTGCCAGCAGTGCCCCTAGAAATGAGCAGTTCTTC
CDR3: CASSAPRNEQFF

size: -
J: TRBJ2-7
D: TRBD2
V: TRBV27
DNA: TGTGCCAGCAGCCTTACCGGGACTAGCGGGAGGGGGGCTAGGAAGCAGTACTTC
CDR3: CASSLTGTSGRGARKQYF